This entry is about one T cell receptor beta chain. Since no conserved phenylalanine or tryptophan closes the CDR3, a read error is the likely cause. The DNA is left out, because the CDR3 cannot be placed on it with certainty; the CDR3 is given as TCRdb lists it. The data derive from a study of CD8+CD57+ T cells in acquired aplastic anemia. Per the germline V gene, CDR1 is SGDLS and CDR2 is YYNGEE. Ends included, the CDR3 has 12 residues. The template used for profiling TCR beta VDJ and CDR3 was genomic DNA. TCRdb reanalysed the reads using MiXCR and keeps one entry per CDR3 protein. The sample has around 250,000 distinct CDR3 sequences; approximately 80% are singletons. Only patients with CD8+CD57+ cell expansion on flow cytometry were chosen for sequencing.

V is TRBV9 and J is TRBJ2-3. Sequencing was done on a sample of sorted CD4+, CD8+, or CD8+CD57+ T cells (not recorded which) from PBMCs. The TCR was taken from a human donor with aplastic anemia. This CDR3 reads CASSVVQSPTDI.